This T cell receptor beta chain was recorded in a study of response to subunit inactivated influenza vaccine. Study-wide results and limits: The study's authors posited that every seasonal influenza vaccination enlists few new T cells.

J was trimmed by 3 bases and V by 4 bases; bases with no gene match: 5. The length of the CDR3 is 14 residues. The V gene's germline CDR1 is MNHNS and CDR2 SASEGT. From the RT-PCR reads, TCRdb called clonotypes with MiXCR, one entry per CDR3 protein. This table holds hundreds of thousands of distinct CDR3 sequences, less than 10% found once. This clonotype has a count of ten or more. Its antigen is as yet unknown. This TCR was recovered from a man aged 45 to 75 who received an inactivated influenza vaccine. The chain uses TRBV6-1 and TRBJ1-1; TRBD1 matches at 7 bases. Sample: PBMCs from blood, taken less than 30 months after vaccination. The CDR3 here is CASSGQGDHTEAFF. DNA of the CDR3: TGTGCCAGCAGTGGACAGGGCGATCACACTGAAGCTTTCTTT.